Below, 11 T cell receptor beta chains from the same sample are listed, as sequenced in a study of patients and donors after allogeneic stem cell transplantation. Using its own MiXCR run on the RT-PCR reads, TCRdb lists one record per CDR3 protein. The top ten hold approximately 25% of the sample, which has 70,000 or so distinct CDR3 sequences, more than 20% seen once. The sequenced sample consisted of blood, either unsorted or a sorted T cell fraction (not recorded which). The receptors come from a human donor who was either an allogeneic HSCT recipient or a stem cell or donor lymphocyte infusion donor (not recorded which). It is not recorded whose cells these are; they may come from a transplant donor.

This clonotype was found many times. V usage is TRBV6-6 and J usage is TRBJ1-4; unclear D gene. CDR1 is MNHNY and CDR2 is SVGAGI in the germline V gene (reference sequence). V dropped 5 bases and J dropped 8 bases, with 9 bases sitting between them. The CDR3 length is 12 residues. The CDR3 region has the DNA TGTGCCAGCAGTCGAGTCACAGAAAAACTGTTTTTT. It specifies CASSRVTEKLFF.

This clonotype occurred a few times. V is TRBV20-1 and J is TRBJ2-7; 11 bases are a match to TRBD2. With V trimmed by 1 base and J by 1 base, 6 bases remained unmatched. CDR1 is DFQATT and CDR2 is SNEGSKA in the germline V gene (reference sequence). The CDR3 is made up of 16 amino acids. The CDR3 reads CSARGKPSGGSYEQYF. As DNA, the CDR3 is TGCAGTGCTAGAGGCAAGCCTAGCGGGGGGTCCTACGAGCAGTACTTC.

The sample holds a few counts of this clonotype. The chain employs TRBV12-3 or TRBV12-4 and TRBJ2-2, with D unresolved. CDR3 length equals 16 residues. V was clipped by 3 bases and J by 3 bases, with 14 bases between them. CDR3 loop: CASSFEVAAYTGELFF. The CDR3 DNA follows: TGTGCCAGCAGTTTTGAAGTAGCCGCCTACACCGGGGAGCTGTTTTTT.

This clonotype was detected a few times. This rearrangement joins TRBV3-1 to TRBJ2-5; 10 bases line up with TRBD2. In germline, CDR1 is LGHDT, CDR2 YNNKEL (reference sequence). Trimming took 5 bases from V and 5 from J; bases not matched to a gene: 8. The CDR3 has 15 amino acids. In nucleotides, the CDR3 is TGTGCCAGCAGCTCGCCTAGCGGGAGTCGCGAGACCCAGTACTTC. Protein product: CASSSPSGSRETQYF.

The rearrangement uses TRBV20-1 and TRBJ2-1; 14 bases fit TRBD2. The length of the CDR3 is 17 residues. With 6 bases clipped from V and 1 base from J, the junction kept 8 bases outside the gene matches. Germline V lookup: CDR1 DFQATT, CDR2 SNEGSKA (reference sequence). CDR3 residues: CSARTSGRPGSYNEQFF. The CDR3 DNA is TGCAGTGCCCGGACTAGCGGGAGGCCAGGGTCCTACAATGAGCAGTTCTTC.

This chain links TRBV27 with TRBJ2-1; tentatively, D is TRBD1 (6 bases). Germline V CDR1 and CDR2: MNHEY, SMNVEV (reference sequence). The CDR3 totals 13 residues. The V end lost 6 bases, the J end lost 6 bases, and 12 bases lay between the germline ends. CDR3 DNA: TGTGCCAGCAGCCCAACAGGGTCCAATGAGCAGTTCTTC. Protein: CASSPTGSNEQFF.

The V gene is TRBV6-5, the J gene TRBJ2-3, with 12 nucleotides matching TRBD2. Germline loops: CDR1 MNHEY, CDR2 SVGAGI. The CDR3 totals 14 residues. V lost 7 bases to trimming and J lost 4 bases; unmatched junction nucleotides: 3. The CDR3 coding sequence is TGTGCCAGCACCCTAGCGGGAGGGGCAGATACGCAGTATTTT. Its protein product is CASTLAGGADTQYF.

The chain is built from TRBV7-6 and TRBJ2-7; 7 bases align to TRBD1. This CDR3 region has 18 residues. After removal of 2 bases from V and 1 base from J, the junction contained 14 bases not matched to a gene. CDR1 and CDR2 from the germline V gene are SGHVS and FNYEAQ. CDR3 in amino acids: CASSLSRTGDLGSYEQYF. The CDR3 region has the DNA TGTGCCAGCAGCTTAAGTCGGACAGGCGATCTTGGGTCCTACGAGCAGTACTTC.

The CDR3 loop is CATSDPTVTDTGELFF. CDR3 in DNA: TGTGCCACCAGTGATCCCACAGTGACGGACACCGGGGAGCTGTTTTTT. The chain links TRBV24-1 to TRBJ2-2, with D unclear. The V gene lost 3 bases and the J gene lost 3 bases, with 13 bases spanning the gap. The CDR3 is made up of 16 amino acids. Per germline, CDR1 KGHDR and CDR2 SFDVKD.

V and J are TRBV24-1 and TRBJ1-1; the D gene is possibly TRBD1 (6 bases). Trimming cost V 2 bases and J 5 bases, with 17 bases left between them. Looked up from germline, CDR1 is KGHDR and CDR2 is SFDVKD. CDR3 length: 16 amino acids. As DNA, the CDR3 is TGTGCCACCAGTGATTCGGGTGGGAACAGGGATACTGAAGCTTTCTTT. As protein: CATSDSGGNRDTEAFF.

The rearrangement uses TRBV7-8 and TRBJ2-3; tentative D call: TRBD1 (6 bases). V was cut by 1 base and J by 2 bases, with 25 bases left in between. Germline V gene lookup returns CDR1 SGHVS and CDR2 FQNEAQ. This CDR3 region has 20 residues. CDR3 coding DNA: TGTGCCAGCAGCTTAGTGGACAGCAATCATCCCCCTCTTTCCACAGATACGCAGTATTTT. This codes for CASSLVDSNHPPLSTDTQYF.